This passage covers 30 T cell receptor beta chains from one sample sequenced in a study of post-analysis software for immune sequencing data. Study-level results: TRBV5-6, TRBV5-1 and TRBV20-1 belonged to a set of about 5 TRBV segments that were more frequent in patients than controls.

No antigen has been assigned to these receptors. Presence of unique molecular identifiers characterized the TCR beta cDNA libraries. TCRdb re-called the PCR reads through MiXCR, storing one row per CDR3 protein. There are about 540,000 distinct CDR3 sequences in the sample; around 31% occur only once, and less than 6% lies in the top ten. The specimen was blood. The receptors were sampled from a girl aged 2-17 years with multiple sclerosis.

Comment on this clonotype: The junction and the germline gene differ at one end; a read error may be behind it. This chain uses TRBV12-3 or TRBV12-4 with TRBJ2-1; TRBD1 matches at 11 bases. The CDR3 runs 15 residues. This CDR3 reads CARSLSGQGANEQFF. The CDR3 region has the DNA TGTGCCCGCAGTTTAAGCGGACAGGGGGCGAATGAGCAGTTCTTC.

The chain uses TRBV6-5 and TRBJ1-5; 8 bases are shared with TRBD1. The V gene's germline CDR1 is MNHEY and CDR2 SVGAGI. The CDR3 consists of 15 residues. Trimming at V came to 5 bases and at J to 7 bases, leaving 10 bases not matched to a gene. The CDR3 nucleotides are TGTGCCAGCAGTGCCTCAGGGGGCGCGGGGCAGCCCCAGCATTTT. Encoded protein: CASSASGGAGQPQHF.

This clonotype was seen more than once but under ten times. The V and J genes are TRBV7-8 and TRBJ2-1; TRBD1 matches at 7 bases. Germline CDR1 and CDR2: SGHVS and FQNEAQ. V lost 1 base, J lost 6 bases, and 9 bases stayed unmatched. This CDR3 has 16 residues. The CDR3 DNA sequence: TGTGCCAGCAGCTTAGATACCGGGACAGAGACCAATGAGCAGTTCTTC. Its protein product is CASSLDTGTETNEQFF.

The chain carries TRBV7-8 and TRBJ1-3; D perhaps matches TRBD1 (5 bases). V was pared by 7 bases and J by 3 bases, with 10 bases between. The germline V gene has CDR1 SGHVS and CDR2 FQNEAQ. This CDR3 region has 13 residues. DNA for the CDR3: TGTGCCAGCACGTGGACACATGGAAACACCATATATTTT. It encodes CASTWTHGNTIYF.

This clonotype occurred a few times. V usage is TRBV9 and J usage is TRBJ2-1; 10 bases fit TRBD2. V trimming: 6 bases; J trimming: 5 bases; junction bases outside the gene matches: 8. Germline CDR1 reads SGDLS; CDR2 reads YYNGEE. This CDR3 region has 15 residues. CDR3 residues: CASTLLAGRDNEQFF. The CDR3 DNA is TGTGCCAGCACCCTACTAGCGGGGCGCGACAATGAGCAGTTCTTC. The whole variable domain, remainder taken from reference TRBV9 and TRBJ2-1, is DSGVTQTPKHLITATGQRVTLRCSPRSGDLSVYWYQQSLDQGLQFLIQYYNGEERAKGNILERFSAQQFPDLHSELNLSSLELGDSALYFCASTLLAGRDNEQFFGPGTRLTVL.

This clonotype turned up a few times. The V call is TRBV6-5, the J call TRBJ2-3, with 9 bases aligning to TRBD2. Looked up from germline, CDR1 is MNHEY and CDR2 is SVGAGI. V gave up 6 bases and J gave up 3 bases; unmatched junction bases: 4. The CDR3 is made up of 14 amino acids. In DNA, the CDR3 is TGTGCCAGCAGGGTTAGCGGGGGAACAGATACGCAGTATTTT. Translating gives CASRVSGGTDTQYF.

A few counts support this clonotype. The V call is TRBV15, the J call TRBJ2-1; D ambiguous. The CDR3 runs to 11 residues. V was shortened by 3 bases and J by 7 bases, with 4 bases between the two germline ends. The germline CDR1 and CDR2 sequences are LNHNV and YYDKDF (reference sequence). CDR3 residues: CATSRANEQFF. The CDR3 DNA reads as TGTGCCACCAGCAGGGCAAATGAGCAGTTCTTC.

The CDR3: CASSARGTQYF. The CDR3 nucleotides read TGTGCCAGCAGCGCCCGAGGCACCCAGTACTTC. This chain uses TRBV3-1 with TRBJ2-5; unclear D gene. Trimming left V 5 bases short and J 8 bases short, with 9 bases between. CDR1 is LGHDT, CDR2 YNNKEL, per germline (reference sequence). The CDR3 runs to 11 residues.

Written as DNA, the CDR3 is TGCGCCAGCAGTGAGCCCCAAGGGGGCTGGGAAGGTGAGCAGTTCTTC. Its translation is CASSEPQGGWEGEQFF. The chain joins TRBV10-2 to TRBJ2-1, with 7 bases that match TRBD1. The CDR3 spans 16 residues. The germline V gene has CDR1 WSHSY and CDR2 SAAADI. V trimming: 2 bases; J trimming: 9 bases; junction bases outside the gene matches: 13.

This chain links TRBV3-1 with TRBJ2-5; a possible D gene is TRBD1 (5 bases). There are 15 residues in the CDR3. With 4 bases removed from V and 0 bases from J, the gap between germline ends came to 12 bases. Germline lookup yields CDR1 LGHDT and CDR2 YNNKEL (reference sequence). CDR3 sequence (DNA): TGTGCCAGCAGCCCCTCGACAGACTACCAAGAGACCCAGTACTTC. It encodes CASSPSTDYQETQYF.

This chain joins TRBV6-2 or TRBV6-3 and TRBJ2-5; 10 bases align to TRBD1. The junction had 5 bases not matched to a gene; V was cut back by 2 bases and J by 5 bases. The CDR3 covers 15 residues. Germline CDR1 is MNHEY and CDR2 is SVGEGT. Here the CDR3 reads CASSYMDRGYETQYF. The CDR3 DNA reads TGTGCCAGCAGTTACATGGACAGGGGGTACGAGACCCAGTACTTC.

In its sample, this clonotype was seen a few times. The chain uses TRBV12-3 or TRBV12-4 and TRBJ1-2; 8 nucleotides line up with TRBD1. The CDR3 is made up of 15 amino acids. Losses at the gene ends were 5 bases for V and 3 bases for J; bases not matched to a gene: 8. DNA for the CDR3: TGTGCCAGCAGTCCCCGAACAGGGGGTCACTATGGCTACACCTTC. Translating gives CASSPRTGGHYGYTF.

Ten or more counts support this clonotype. The chain recombines TRBV6-1 with TRBJ2-5, with D perhaps TRBD1 or TRBD2 (5 bases each). CDR3 length: 14 amino acids. The V and J ends lost 6 bases and 5 bases respectively, with 16 bases between them. Germline CDR1 and CDR2: MNHNS and SASEGT. CDR3 sequence (DNA): TGTGCCAGCAGCCTCATGGGGGTAATGGAGACCCAGTACTTC. Translated: CASSLMGVMETQYF.

The table lists this clonotype with a few counts. This sequence joins TRBV20-1 and TRBJ2-3, with D possibly being TRBD1 or TRBD2 (5 bases each). The CDR3 totals 17 residues. V was cut by 0 bases and J by 4 bases, with 20 bases left in between. Germline CDR1 DFQATT, CDR2 SNEGSKA (reference sequence). The CDR3 DNA reads as TGCAGTGCTAGAGATGATGTGTGGGGACGATTCTCAGATACGCAGTATTTT. Translation gives CSARDDVWGRFSDTQYF.

This clonotype showed up just a few times. The DNA of the CDR3 is TGTGCCACCTCTGCGGGGCCCTACGAGCAGTACTTC. Translated: CATSAGPYEQYF. The chain has TRBV11-2 and TRBJ2-7; perhaps TRBD2 as D (6 bases). The CDR3 contains 12 residues. Per germline, CDR1 SGHAT and CDR2 FQNNGV. The germline V and J ends were trimmed by 10 bases and 2 bases, with 12 bases remaining between them.

This chain links TRBV3-1 with TRBJ1-1; D unresolved. The CDR3 has 13 amino acids. The V end lost 7 bases, the J end lost 5 bases, and 14 bases lay between the germline ends. Germline lookup yields CDR1 LGHDT and CDR2 YNNKEL (reference sequence). Here the CDR3 DNA reads TGTGCCAGCATCGGTGGGGTTTATACTGAAGCTTTCTTT. Amino acid sequence: CASIGGVYTEAFF.

This clonotype appeared once. The chain links TRBV28 to TRBJ1-1, with D unresolved. The CDR3 covers 13 residues. Trimming cost V 6 bases and J 10 bases, with 18 bases left between them. Looked up from germline, CDR1 is MDHEN and CDR2 is SYDVKM. CDR3 region: CASSPTTRRGAFF. The CDR3 DNA is TGTGCCAGCAGCCCTACGACTCGTCGGGGAGCTTTCTTT. The complete variable domain, with remaining parts taken from reference TRBV28 and TRBJ1-1, reads DVKVTQSSRYLVKRTGEKVFLECVQDMDHENMFWYRQDPGLGLRLIYFSYDVKMKEKGDIPEGYSVSREKKERFSLILESASTNQTSMYLCASSPTTRRGAFFGQGTRLTVV.

This clonotype appeared a single time. This chain links TRBV5-1 with TRBJ2-2; 8 bases fit TRBD2. This CDR3 comprises 15 residues. Per germline, CDR1 SGHRS and CDR2 YFSETQ. Trimming at V came to 6 bases and at J to 5 bases, leaving 9 bases not matched to a gene. The CDR3 DNA reads TGCGCCAGCACCATTCGCGGGGGGAATACCGGGGAGCTGTTTTTT. Translation: CASTIRGGNTGELFF.

The chain links TRBV5-1 to TRBJ2-7; D may be TRBD2 (6 bases). This CDR3 spans 15 amino acids. Trimming stripped 4 bases from V and 0 bases from J, with 14 bases between. The germline CDR1 and CDR2 sequences are SGHRS and YFSETQ. This chain's CDR3 is CASSRTRESSYEQYF. DNA for the CDR3: TGCGCCAGCAGCCGAACGCGGGAAAGCTCCTACGAGCAGTACTTC. Full variable domain (rest looked up from reference TRBV5-1 and TRBJ2-7): KAGVTQTPRYLIKTRGQQVTLSCSPISGHRSVSWYQQTPGQGLQFLFEYFSETQRNKGNFPGRFSGRQFSNSRSEMNVSTLELGDSALYLCASSRTRESSYEQYFGPGTRLTVT.

This clonotype was detected ten times or more. The chain is built from TRBV29-1 and TRBJ2-1, with a weak D call TRBD1 (6 bases). V lost 6 bases and J 2 bases, leaving 17 bases between the germline ends. The CDR3 runs to 15 residues. Germline CDR1 SQVTM, CDR2 ANQGSEA. The CDR3 is CSVNRGGSAYNEQFF. Written as DNA, the CDR3 is TGCAGCGTCAATCGAGGGGGTTCGGCCTACAATGAGCAGTTCTTC.

The rearrangement links TRBV20-1 to TRBJ1-1, with a tentative D call TRBD1 (6 bases). CDR1 is DFQATT and CDR2 is SNEGSKA in the germline V gene (reference sequence). The CDR3 has 14 amino acids. The CDR3 protein is CTLLGGQSNTEAFF. DNA of the CDR3: TGCACCCTACTTGGGGGCCAATCAAACACTGAAGCTTTCTTT.

This clonotype has just a few counts. J is TRBJ1-5 and V is TRBV29-1, with a tentative D call TRBD1 (5 bases). The germline V and J ends were trimmed by 5 bases and 7 bases, with 15 bases remaining between them. This CDR3 contains 13 residues. CDR1 SQVTM and CDR2 ANQGSEA come from the germline V gene. In DNA, the CDR3 is TGCAGCGTTCAGGGCAGGACTGGGCAGCCCCAGCATTTT. Amino acid sequence: CSVQGRTGQPQHF.

In its sample, this clonotype was seen a few times. V is TRBV4-1 and J is TRBJ2-3; D gene ambiguous. With 3 bases removed from V and 5 bases from J, the gap between germline ends came to 3 bases. The CDR3 is 11 amino acids. Germline-derived CDR1 and CDR2 are MGHRA and YSYEKL. The CDR3 sequence is CASSHEDTQYF. CDR3 bases: TGCGCCAGCAGCCATGAAGATACGCAGTATTTT.

V and J are TRBV12-3 or TRBV12-4 and TRBJ1-1; the match to TRBD1 covers 8 bases. The junction had 4 bases not matched to a gene; V was cut back by 6 bases and J by 4 bases. This CDR3 is 13 amino acids long. CDR3 in DNA: TGTGCCAGCAGAGCAGGGGGCGGCACTGAAGCTTTCTTT. It yields the protein CASRAGGGTEAFF.

Details on this clonotype: A junction end diverges from the germline sequence, so it may reflect a read error. V and J are TRBV20-1 and TRBJ1-6; no clear D gene. This CDR3 spans 14 amino acids. The V gene's germline CDR1 is DFQATT and CDR2 SNEGSKA (reference sequence). The CDR3 is CSAKSAAYNSPLHF. The CDR3 DNA sequence: TGCAGTGCAAAGAGCGCCGCCTACAATTCACCCCTCCACTTT.

The V gene is TRBV6-1, the J gene TRBJ1-5; a possible D gene is TRBD1 (6 bases). The length of the CDR3 is 14 residues. Trimming cost V 4 bases and J 3 bases, with 10 bases left between them. Germline assignment: CDR1 MNHNS and CDR2 SASEGT. CDR3 in amino acids: CASSGTGFNQPQHF. The DNA of the CDR3 is TGTGCCAGCAGTGGTACAGGGTTCAATCAGCCCCAGCATTTT.

The CDR3 DNA is TGCAGCCAAAAGGGAGCTGACAATGAGCAGTACTTC. It yields the protein CSQKGADNEQYF. V gene TRBV29-1 combines with J gene TRBJ2-1; weak D call: TRBD2 (5 bases). The J call may not be correct, given that the DNA end is closer to TRBJ2-7. CDR1 SQVTM and CDR2 ANQGSEA come from the germline V gene. This CDR3 has 12 amino acids.

This clonotype was recorded a few times. The chain joins TRBV29-1 to TRBJ2-7, with 9 bases identical to TRBD1. J gave up 2 bases and V 0 bases, and 20 bases lay outside the gene matches. CDR1 is SQVTM, CDR2 ANQGSEA, per germline. CDR3 size: 20 residues. The CDR3 DNA reads as TGCAGCGTTGAAGATCACAGGGACAGGGTTCACCGCTACACCACCTACGAGCAGTACTTC. Its translation: CSVEDHRDRVHRYTTYEQYF.

A few counts support this clonotype. V is TRBV10-1 and J is TRBJ2-7, with 10 bases matching TRBD1. Looked up from germline, CDR1 is WNHNN and CDR2 is SYGVQD (reference sequence). The ends lost 0 bases at V and 3 bases at J; junction bases unmatched: 2. This CDR3 is 15 amino acids long. This CDR3 reads CASSESRDRGYEQYF. The CDR3 nucleotides are TGCGCCAGCAGTGAGTCTAGGGACAGGGGCTACGAGCAGTACTTC.

The chain is built from TRBV27 and TRBJ2-1; no clear D gene. CDR3 size: 13 residues. V was clipped by 5 bases and J by 8 bases, with 13 bases between them. The germline gives CDR1 MNHEY, CDR2 SMNVEV (reference sequence). The CDR3 reads CASSTAFGHEQFF. CDR3 in DNA: TGTGCCAGCAGTACCGCCTTCGGTCATGAGCAGTTCTTC.